Described below is a single T cell receptor beta chain sequence and its context. Assay used: immunoSEQ multiplex PCR; TCRdb lists only in-frame clones, some missing. The sample yields 90,000 or so clones, roughly three quarters seen once. The data derive from a study of blood T cell repertoires in COVID-19. V gave up 4 bases and J gave up 2 bases; unmatched junction bases: 2. This CDR3 region has 13 residues. The germline gives CDR1 SGHRS, CDR2 YFSETQ. V usage is TRBV5-1 and J usage is TRBJ2-7, with 8 positions matching TRBD2. This receptor was taken from a human donor in a cohort sampled during active COVID-19. Sequencing was done on a sample of peripheral blood. As DNA, the CDR3 is TGCGCCAGCAGCCTTAGCGGGGCCTACGAGCAGTACTTC. Its translation: CASSLSGAYEQYF.